This is a list of T cell receptor beta chains from one sample in a study of post-analysis software for immune sequencing data. TCRdb reprocessed the PCR reads with MiXCR, giving one entry per CDR3 protein. The data contain about 540,000 distinct CDR3 sequences, 30% to 40% of them singletons. Source material: blood. The receptor source for this set is a girl aged 2 to 17 with multiple sclerosis. CDR3s leave out the opening cysteine and the closing phenylalanine or tryptophan.

TRBV7-9	TRBJ1-2	ASSLSLYPHGYT
TRBV11-2	.	ASSPRRMRETQY
TRBV6-1	TRBJ2-1	ASSGVVLSSYNEQF
TRBV7-2	TRBJ1-4	ASSRRPSTNEKLF
TRBV7-3	TRBJ2-7	ASSRYGNGLNEQY
TRBV7-8	TRBJ2-5	ASSLGTGGLQETQY
TRBV12-3/TRBV12-4	TRBJ1-6	ASSLAGRSNSPLH
TRBV10-3	TRBJ2-4	ANRGQGDIAKNIQY
TRBV6-5	TRBJ2-1	ASRPTGTGTYNEQF
TRBV7-8	TRBJ1-2	ASSLVGGSYGYT
TRBV9	TRBJ1-2	ASSVVHDGYT
TRBV3-1	TRBJ2-3	ASSQSGDTQY
TRBV6-4	TRBJ2-5	ASSEDLRGTQY
TRBV10-3	TRBJ2-1	AISELGRSTYNEQF
TRBV11-2	TRBJ2-1	ASSADKVTSNEQF
TRBV5-6	TRBJ2-3	ASSLVGQTDTQY
TRBV5-1	TRBJ2-4	ASSLGLVENIQY
TRBV5-1	TRBJ2-5	ASSLRGADGLETQY
TRBV12-3/TRBV12-4	TRBJ2-6	ASSGAGANVRT
TRBV7-2	TRBJ2-7	ANSLLPGAYEQY
TRBV5-1	TRBJ2-2	ASSFRGLAGGANTGELF
TRBV5-1	TRBJ2-1	ASSLAGLANEQF
TRBV5-1	TRBJ2-5	ASSLVVAGGPIQTQY
TRBV29-1	TRBJ1-2	SVEELLANYGYT
TRBV7-8	TRBJ1-2	ASSLARFLVWQYGYT
TRBV11-2	TRBJ2-3	ASSSRSPSDTQY
TRBV12-3/TRBV12-4	TRBJ1-1	ASSQGYTEAF
TRBV29-1	TRBJ2-5	SDLKGETQY
TRBV3-1	TRBJ2-1	ANSQDGGAYNEQF
TRBV29-1	TRBJ2-3	SAAPGTSALSSPDTQY
TRBV7-9	TRBJ2-5	ASSAEGETQY
TRBV7-3	TRBJ1-6	ASSLEGGRSPLH
TRBV9	TRBJ2-5	ASSVGQTQY
TRBV7-2	TRBJ2-3	ASSPQDWTQY
TRBV20-1	TRBJ1-1	SAGGGQGLLNTEAF
TRBV15	TRBJ2-5	ATSEGTQETQY
TRBV9	TRBJ2-5	ASSVGMGGETQY
TRBV7-9	TRBJ2-3	ASSPPGGGFTDTQY
TRBV25-1	TRBJ1-1	ASSEETKGERGTEAF
TRBV5-6	.	ASSVPGQGYHEQY
TRBV9	TRBJ2-4	ASGRDLSKNIQY
TRBV12-3/TRBV12-4	TRBJ2-5	ASTVLAGAETQY
TRBV10-3	TRBJ1-1	ATVWGTNTEAF
TRBV20-1	TRBJ2-6	SASGTGAVSGANVLT
TRBV10-3	TRBJ2-7	AIRTGQGAYEQY
TRBV20-1	TRBJ2-1	SARDVELLAGVYNEQF